One sample yielded the 9 T cell receptor beta chains listed below, sequenced in a study of T cell responses to AZD1222 COVID-19 vaccine. Method: immunoSEQ multiplex PCR; TCRdb's copy keeps in-frame clones and lacks some. The data show around 180,000 clones, with about nine tenths seen just once and approximately 2.8% held by the top ten. The material was peripheral blood, obtained on day 0 of AZD1222 vaccination. The receptors were gathered from an adult in good health.

The chain has TRBV24-1 and TRBJ2-3, with TRBD1 identical over 10 bases. The V segment lost 3 bases and the J segment 0 bases; nucleotides outside the gene matches: 2. Germline-derived CDR1 and CDR2 are KGHDR and SFDVKD. The CDR3 has 16 amino acids. The CDR3 DNA reads as TGTGCCACCAGTGATGGGGGACAGGGGAGCACAGATACGCAGTATTTT. Translated: CATSDGGQGSTDTQYF.

In this sample, this clone turned up once. The chain links TRBV7-3 to TRBJ2-2; the match to TRBD1 covers 8 bases. Trimming at V came to 5 bases and at J to 4 bases, leaving 6 bases not matched to a gene. The germline V gene encodes CDR1 SGHTA and CDR2 FQGTGA. This CDR3 contains 15 residues. CDR3 protein: CASSTRTGSTGELFF. The CDR3 DNA is TGTGCCAGCAGCACCCGGACAGGGTCCACCGGGGAGCTGTTTTTT.

V and J are TRBV19 and TRBJ1-5, with D possibly TRBD1 on 6 matching bases. V gave up 6 bases and J gave up 7 bases, with 19 bases separating them. The CDR3 has 15 residues. CDR1 LNHDA and CDR2 SQIVND come from the germline V gene (reference sequence). The CDR3 DNA follows: TGTGCCAGTAGCTTTGGGGGGAAGGGGGTCCAGCCCCAGCATTTT. Translation: CASSFGGKGVQPQHF.

The chain combines TRBV10-3 with TRBJ1-2; 7 bases fit TRBD1. CDR1 ENHRY and CDR2 SYGVKD come from the germline V gene. This CDR3 is built from 13 residues. The junction had 6 bases not matched to a gene; V was cut back by 7 bases and J by 4 bases. The CDR3 bases are TGTGCCATCAAGAACAGGGGTACCTATGGCTACACCTTC. Protein: CAIKNRGTYGYTF.

The chain couples TRBV5-1 to TRBJ2-1; 13 bases align to TRBD2. The V gene's germline CDR1 is SGHRS and CDR2 YFSETQ. With V trimmed by 0 bases and J by 4 bases, 4 bases remained unmatched. The CDR3 is 17 amino acids. Written as DNA, the CDR3 is TGCGCCAGCAGCTTGGGGGGGACTAGCGGGGTTTACAATGAGCAGTTCTTC. Residues: CASSLGGTSGVYNEQFF.

This chain joins TRBV15 and TRBJ1-6; D may be TRBD1 (5 bases). This CDR3 has 14 amino acids. CDR1 and CDR2 from the germline V gene are LNHNV and YYDKDF (reference sequence). Trimming shortened V by 0 bases and J by 7 bases, and 7 bases separated the two germline ends. The CDR3 coding sequence is TGTGCCACCAGCAGAGAGGCAGGGAATTCACCCCTCCACTTT. Protein sequence: CATSREAGNSPLHF.

The V call is TRBV15, the J call TRBJ2-7, with TRBD1 identical over 9 bases. V shed 3 bases and J 2 bases; nucleotides not matched to a gene: 14. In germline, CDR1 is LNHNV, CDR2 YYDKDF (reference sequence). The CDR3 has 18 amino acids. The CDR3 sequence: CATSRDSNTGTGTYEQYF. CDR3 sequence (DNA): TGTGCCACCAGCAGGGACTCGAATACCGGGACAGGGACCTACGAGCAGTACTTC.

This clone was seen only once. This chain links TRBV5-5 with TRBJ2-7; D may match TRBD1 or TRBD2 (5 bases each). Germline V lookup: CDR1 SGHKS, CDR2 YYEKEE (reference sequence). The CDR3 contains 13 residues. Trimming shortened V by 3 bases and J by 3 bases, and 10 bases separated the two germline ends. CDR3 nucleotide sequence: TGTGCCAGCAGCTGGGACGGATACTACGAGCAGTACTTC. This gives the protein CASSWDGYYEQYF.

The chain carries TRBV10-3 and TRBJ2-7, with 9 bases matching TRBD2. This CDR3 has 15 residues. V dropped 3 bases and J dropped 6; count of bases not matched to a gene: 9. The V gene's germline CDR1 is ENHRY and CDR2 SYGVKD. The CDR3 DNA reads as TGTGCCATCAGTGACCGCGGGGGGGCCTCTCGCGAGCAGTACTTC. Its translation: CAISDRGGASREQYF.